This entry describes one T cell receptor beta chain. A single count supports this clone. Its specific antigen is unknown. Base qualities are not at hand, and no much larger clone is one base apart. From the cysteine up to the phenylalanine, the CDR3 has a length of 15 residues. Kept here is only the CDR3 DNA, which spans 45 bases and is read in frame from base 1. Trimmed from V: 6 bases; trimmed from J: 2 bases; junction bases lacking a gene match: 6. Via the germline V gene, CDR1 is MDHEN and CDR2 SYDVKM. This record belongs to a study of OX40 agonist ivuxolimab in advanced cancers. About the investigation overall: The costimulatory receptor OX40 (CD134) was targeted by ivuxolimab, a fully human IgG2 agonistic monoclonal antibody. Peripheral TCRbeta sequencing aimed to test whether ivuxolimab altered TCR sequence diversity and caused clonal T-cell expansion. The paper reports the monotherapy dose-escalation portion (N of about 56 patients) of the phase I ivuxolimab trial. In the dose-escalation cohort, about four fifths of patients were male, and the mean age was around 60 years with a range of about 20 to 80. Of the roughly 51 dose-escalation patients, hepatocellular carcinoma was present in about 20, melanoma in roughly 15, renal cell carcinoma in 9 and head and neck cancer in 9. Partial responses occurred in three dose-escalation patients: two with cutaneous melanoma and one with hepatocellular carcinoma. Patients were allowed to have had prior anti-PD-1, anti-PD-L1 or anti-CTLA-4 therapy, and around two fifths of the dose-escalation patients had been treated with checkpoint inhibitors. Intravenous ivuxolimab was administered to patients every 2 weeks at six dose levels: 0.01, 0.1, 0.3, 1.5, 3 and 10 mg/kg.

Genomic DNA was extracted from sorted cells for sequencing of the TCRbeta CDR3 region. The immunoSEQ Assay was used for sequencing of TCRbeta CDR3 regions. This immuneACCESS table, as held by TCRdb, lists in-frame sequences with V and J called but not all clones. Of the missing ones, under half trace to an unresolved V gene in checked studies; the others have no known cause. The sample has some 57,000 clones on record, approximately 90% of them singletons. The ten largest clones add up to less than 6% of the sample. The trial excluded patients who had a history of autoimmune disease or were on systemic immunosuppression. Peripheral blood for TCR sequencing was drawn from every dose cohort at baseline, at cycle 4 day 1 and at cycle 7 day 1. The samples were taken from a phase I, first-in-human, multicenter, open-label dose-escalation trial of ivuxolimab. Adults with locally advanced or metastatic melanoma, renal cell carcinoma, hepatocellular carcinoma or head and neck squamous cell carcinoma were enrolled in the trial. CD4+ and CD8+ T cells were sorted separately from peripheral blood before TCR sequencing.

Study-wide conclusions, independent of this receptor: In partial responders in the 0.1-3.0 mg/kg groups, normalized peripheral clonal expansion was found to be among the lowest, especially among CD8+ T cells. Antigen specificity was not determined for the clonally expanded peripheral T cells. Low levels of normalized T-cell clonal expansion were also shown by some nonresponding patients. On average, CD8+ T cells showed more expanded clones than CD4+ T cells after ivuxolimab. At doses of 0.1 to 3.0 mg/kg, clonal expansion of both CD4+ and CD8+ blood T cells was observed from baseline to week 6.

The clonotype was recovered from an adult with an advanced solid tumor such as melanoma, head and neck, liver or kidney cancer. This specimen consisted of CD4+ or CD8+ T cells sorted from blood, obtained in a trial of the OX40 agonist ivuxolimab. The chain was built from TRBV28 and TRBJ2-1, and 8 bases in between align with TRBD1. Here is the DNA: TGTGCCAGCAGGAACAGGGGGATAACCTACAATGAGCAGTTCTTC. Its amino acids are CASRNRGITYNEQFF.